These 26 T cell receptor beta chains originate from one sample sequenced in a study of T cells after yellow fever vaccination. MiXCR, run by TCRdb on the 5' RACE reads, gives a single entry per CDR3 protein. The sample records hundreds of thousands of distinct CDR3 sequences, roughly 3.5% being singletons. The sequences come from PBMCs, collected on the day of the yellow fever booster vaccination. These receptors all come from a man aged 18 to 29 who received the YFV17D yellow fever vaccine.

This clonotype was seen at least ten times. The rearrangement joins TRBV5-1 to TRBJ1-3, with D unclear. Germline CDR1 SGHRS, CDR2 YFSETQ. The CDR3 totals 15 residues. The germline V and J ends were trimmed by 6 bases and 0 bases, with 13 bases remaining between them. The CDR3 region has the DNA TGCGCCAGCACCGTGGGGAGTAGCTCTGGAAACACCATATATTTT. Amino acid sequence: CASTVGSSSGNTIYF.

The rearrangement joins TRBV5-1 to TRBJ2-7; the match to TRBD1 covers 7 bases. V gave up 5 bases and J gave up 3 bases; unmatched junction bases: 5. This CDR3 spans 13 amino acids. The germline V gene encodes CDR1 SGHRS and CDR2 YFSETQ. For the CDR3, the DNA is TGCGCCAGCAGGGAAAACAGGGGCTACGAGCAGTACTTC. Residues: CASRENRGYEQYF.

This clonotype was counted at least ten times. The chain has TRBV20-1 and TRBJ2-2; 8 nucleotides line up with TRBD1. The CDR3 covers 14 residues. Germline values: CDR1 DFQATT, CDR2 SNEGSKA (reference sequence). Unmatched junction bases numbered 7, after V lost 6 bases and J lost 4 bases. This CDR3 reads CSAPDRGPTGELFF. CDR3 coding DNA: TGCAGTGCCCCTGACAGGGGACCCACCGGGGAGCTGTTTTTT.

This clonotype was detected a few times. The chain has TRBV7-2 and TRBJ2-3, with 7 bases that match TRBD2. The J segment lost 0 bases and the V segment lost 5 bases, leaving 8 bases of the junction unmatched. Germline V CDR1 and CDR2: SGHTA, FQGNSA. The CDR3 is 16 amino acids. The CDR3 here is CASSLRGGGSTDTQYF. DNA of the CDR3: TGTGCCAGCAGCCTAAGGGGCGGGGGAAGCACAGATACGCAGTATTTT. The whole variable domain, remainder taken from reference TRBV7-2 and TRBJ2-3, is GAGVSQSPSNKVTEKGKDVELRCDPISGHTALYWYRQSLGQGLEFLIYFQGNSAPDKSGLPSDRFSAERTGGSVSTLTIQRTQQEDSAVYLCASSLRGGGSTDTQYFGPGTRLTVL.

The table lists this clonotype with a few counts. The CDR3 spells CAISPLTGEGYTF. CDR3 nucleotide sequence: TGTGCCATCAGTCCTCTGACAGGGGAAGGCTACACCTTC. The J gene is TRBJ1-2, the V gene TRBV10-3; 8 bases match TRBD1. The CDR3 covers 13 residues. Looked up from germline, CDR1 is ENHRY and CDR2 is SYGVKD. V was clipped by 5 bases and J by 8 bases; unmatched bases: 7.

The V gene is TRBV7-9, the J gene TRBJ1-2; 10 nucleotides align to TRBD1. Germline loops: CDR1 SEHNR, CDR2 FQNEAQ (reference sequence). CDR3 length: 13 residues. Trimming removed 3 bases from V and 6 bases from J; junction bases left unmatched: 1. The CDR3 loop is CASSFGTGDGYTF. The CDR3 nucleotides read TGTGCCAGCAGCTTTGGGACAGGGGATGGCTACACCTTC. The full variable domain, its missing parts supplied by reference TRBV7-9 and TRBJ1-2, is DTGVSQNPRHKITKRGQNVTFRCDPISEHNRLYWYRQTLGQGPEFLTYFQNEAQLEKSRLLSDRFSAERPKGSFSTLEIQRTEQGDSAMYLCASSFGTGDGYTFGSGTRLTVV.

The rearrangement uses TRBV29-1 and TRBJ1-1; D perhaps matches TRBD1 (5 bases). The germline gives CDR1 SQVTM, CDR2 ANQGSEA. The germline V and J ends were trimmed by 3 bases and 1 base, with 18 bases remaining between them. CDR3 length equals 16 residues. In DNA, the CDR3 is TGCAGCGTTGAGGTGCCCCTGCGACAGCCGAACACTGAAGCTTTCTTT. Protein product: CSVEVPLRQPNTEAFF.

This clonotype was recorded many times. The chain couples TRBV20-1 to TRBJ2-1, with 8 bases identical to TRBD1. There are 12 residues in the CDR3. The germline gives CDR1 DFQATT, CDR2 SNEGSKA (reference sequence). Trimming cost V 7 bases and J 4 bases; bases outside gene matches: 3. The CDR3 DNA reads as TGCAGTGTCAGGGGGCAGTACAATGAGCAGTTCTTC. Protein: CSVRGQYNEQFF.

The table lists this clonotype with many counts. The J gene is TRBJ2-3, the V gene TRBV7-7; 10 nucleotides align to TRBD2. The CDR3 is 15 amino acids. Losses at the gene ends were 5 bases for V and 4 bases for J; bases not matched to a gene: 6. Germline assignment: CDR1 SSHAT and CDR2 FNYEAQ (reference sequence). CDR3 protein: CASSPAGGRSDTQYF. The CDR3 bases are TGTGCCAGCAGCCCAGCGGGGGGGCGATCAGATACGCAGTATTTT.

The chain employs TRBV4-2 and TRBJ2-5; 12 bases fit TRBD2. The germline gives CDR1 LGHNA, CDR2 YNFKEQ. This CDR3 region has 16 residues. Losses at the gene ends were 0 bases for V and 5 bases for J; bases not matched to a gene: 4. CDR3 in amino acids: CASSQDVTSGGETQYF. Here the CDR3 DNA reads TGTGCCAGCAGCCAAGATGTTACTAGCGGGGGGGAGACCCAGTACTTC.

This clonotype occurred a few times. V usage is TRBV4-3 and J usage is TRBJ2-5; TRBD2 agrees at 8 bases. V lost 3 bases, J lost 2 bases, and 8 bases stayed unmatched. The germline CDR1 and CDR2 sequences are LGHNA and YSLEER. The CDR3 runs to 16 residues. Here the CDR3 reads CASSQEATGGQETQYF. In DNA form, the CDR3 reads TGCGCCAGCAGCCAGGAAGCGACGGGGGGGCAAGAGACCCAGTACTTC.

This clonotype was counted at least ten times. The V gene is TRBV6-2 or TRBV6-3, the J gene TRBJ2-3, with 9 positions matching TRBD2. The CDR3 contains 17 residues. Germline CDR1 reads MNHEY; CDR2 reads SVGEGT. V dropped 2 bases and J dropped 3; count of bases not matched to a gene: 9. The CDR3 sequence: CASSYRRGGARTDTQYF. The DNA of the CDR3 is TGTGCCAGCAGTTACCGGCGCGGGGGGGCCAGGACAGATACGCAGTATTTT.

This clonotype has just a few counts. This sequence joins TRBV19 and TRBJ1-1; no firm D call. CDR1 is LNHDA, CDR2 SQIVND, per germline (reference sequence). V lost 8 bases to trimming and J lost 5 bases, with 12 bases between them. The CDR3 runs to 12 residues. The chain's CDR3 is CASHRGVTEAFF. The DNA for the CDR3 is TGTGCCAGTCACCGCGGGGTTACTGAAGCTTTCTTT.

This clonotype was observed a handful of times. CDR3 loop: CASSLAPGTNEKLFF. For the CDR3, the DNA is TGTGCCAGCAGCTTGGCGCCAGGAACGAATGAAAAACTGTTTTTT. The V call is TRBV5-4, the J call TRBJ1-4; no clear D gene. V was trimmed by 0 bases and J by 5 bases, leaving 11 bases between them. Germline loops: CDR1 SGHNT, CDR2 YYREEE (reference sequence). The CDR3 covers 15 residues.

In its sample, this clonotype was seen a few times. V usage is TRBV4-2 and J usage is TRBJ1-2, with D possibly TRBD1 on 5 matching bases. Deletions cut 4 bases from V and 1 base from J, with 13 bases between. Germline CDR1 LGHNA, CDR2 YNFKEQ. This CDR3 is 15 amino acids long. The CDR3 spells CASSPNRDYNYGYTF. The CDR3 DNA follows: TGTGCCAGCAGCCCAAATAGGGACTATAACTATGGCTACACCTTC.

This clonotype was found many times. This rearrangement joins TRBV4-2 to TRBJ2-2, with D uncertain. CDR1 and CDR2 from the germline V gene are LGHNA and YNFKEQ. This CDR3 spans 17 amino acids. V lost 0 bases, J lost 6 bases, and 17 bases lay in between. CDR3 bases: TGTGCCAGCAGCCAAGATCGGAGACGCCTGAGGTCCGGGGAGCTGTTTTTT. Translating it yields CASSQDRRRLRSGELFF.

This clonotype was observed at least ten times. The V gene is TRBV20-1, the J gene TRBJ2-3; 7 bases are a match to TRBD2. V shed 3 bases and J 0 bases; nucleotides not matched to a gene: 0. CDR3 length: 13 amino acids. CDR1 and CDR2 (germline): DFQATT, SNEGSKA (reference sequence). The CDR3: CSASGGSTDTQYF. CDR3 coding DNA: TGCAGTGCTAGCGGGGGGAGCACAGATACGCAGTATTTT.

The table lists this clonotype with a few counts. The V and J genes are TRBV5-1 and TRBJ2-6; D remains ambiguous. V lost 5 bases to trimming and J lost 2 bases, with 8 bases between them. This CDR3 is built from 14 residues. The germline gives CDR1 SGHRS, CDR2 YFSETQ. The CDR3 loop reads CASRDQAGANVLTF. The CDR3 bases are TGCGCCAGCAGAGACCAGGCTGGGGCCAACGTCCTGACTTTC.

V gene TRBV29-1 combines with J gene TRBJ1-1, with D possibly TRBD1 on 6 matching bases. CDR3 length: 15 residues. Per the germline V gene, CDR1 is SQVTM and CDR2 is ANQGSEA. Trimming removed 4 bases at V and 3 bases at J, with 18 bases between. The CDR3 loop is CSVVVRGLKDTEAFF. The CDR3 region has the DNA TGCAGCGTTGTGGTTCGGGGGCTGAAGGACACTGAAGCTTTCTTT.

This clonotype was detected many times. Written as DNA, the CDR3 is TGTGCCATCAGAAGAGCGGGGGGCGTCACAGATACGCAGTATTTT. It specifies CAIRRAGGVTDTQYF. The rearrangement uses TRBV10-3 and TRBJ2-3; 9 nucleotides agree with TRBD2. There are 15 residues in the CDR3. Germline values: CDR1 ENHRY, CDR2 SYGVKD. V was pared by 6 bases and J by 2 bases, with 6 bases of the junction left unmatched.

The sample holds many counts of this clonotype. V and J are TRBV7-8 and TRBJ1-5; TRBD1 might be the D (6 bases). V shed 5 bases and J shed 7 bases, with 15 bases lying between them. The CDR3 runs 14 residues. Germline-derived CDR1 and CDR2 are SGHVS and FQNEAQ. The CDR3: CASSPGGYGQPQHF. The CDR3 coding sequence is TGTGCCAGCAGCCCCGGGGGCTACGGGCAGCCCCAGCATTTT.

This clonotype was picked up many times. The chain combines TRBV3-2 with TRBJ2-7; the listed D gene, TRBD1, was not tested against the DNA. TRBV3-2 is flagged as a pseudogene. The CDR3 runs to 15 residues. The CDR3 nucleotides read TGTGCCAGCAGCTCCCCGGGGGGTGTTACCTACGAGCAGTACTTC. Translating it yields CASSSPGGVTYEQYF.

This clonotype has a count of ten or more. The V call is TRBV5-1, the J call TRBJ2-1; weak D call: TRBD1 (7 bases). The CDR3 totals 15 residues. Looked up from germline, CDR1 is SGHRS and CDR2 is YFSETQ. V was pared by 2 bases and J by 2 bases, with 11 bases between. The CDR3 is CASSFQGGPYNEQFF. The CDR3 bases are TGCGCCAGCAGCTTCCAGGGGGGCCCCTACAATGAGCAGTTCTTC.

The chain carries TRBV7-2 and TRBJ1-2; 7 bases align to TRBD1. Germline assignment: CDR1 SGHTA and CDR2 FQGNSA. CDR3 size: 19 residues. Trimming removed 2 bases from V and 4 bases from J; junction bases left unmatched: 19. The CDR3 reads CASSLPLDSLKRGPYGYTF. CDR3 bases: TGTGCCAGCAGCTTACCTCTAGACAGTCTAAAAAGGGGGCCCTATGGCTACACCTTC.

This clonotype was seen repeatedly, ten times or more. V is TRBV20-1 and J is TRBJ1-6, with 10 bases that match TRBD1. Per the germline V gene, CDR1 is DFQATT and CDR2 is SNEGSKA (reference sequence). The CDR3 is 18 amino acids. V shed 2 bases, J shed 7 bases, and the junction held 14 bases outside the gene matches. This CDR3 reads CSARPGTGVNFRNSPLHF. In DNA form, the CDR3 reads TGCAGTGCTAGACCCGGGACAGGGGTGAATTTTAGAAATTCACCCCTCCACTTT.

This clonotype was observed many times. The chain employs TRBV7-3 and TRBJ2-7; a weak D match, TRBD2 (5 bases). This CDR3 spans 14 amino acids. V lost 5 bases to trimming and J lost 0 bases, with 11 bases between them. Looked up from germline, CDR1 is SGHTA and CDR2 is FQGTGA. CDR3 loop: CASSPSAGSYEQYF. The CDR3 DNA follows: TGTGCCAGCAGCCCCTCCGCGGGCTCCTACGAGCAGTACTTC. Combining the CDR3 with reference TRBV7-3 and TRBJ2-7 gives the whole variable domain GAGVSQTPSNKVTEKGKYVELRCDPISGHTALYWYRQSLGQGPEFLIYFQGTGAADDSGLPNDRFFAVRPEGSVSTLKIQRTERGDSAVYLCASSPSAGSYEQYFGPGTRLTVT.